This T cell receptor beta chain was identified during a study of blood T cell repertoires in COVID-19. Looked up from germline, CDR1 is SGHVS and CDR2 is FNYEAQ. The CDR3 consists of 19 residues. The ends lost 0 bases at V and 2 bases at J; junction bases unmatched: 13. Using immunoSEQ multiplex PCR, the repertoire was profiled, and TCRdb retains in-frame clones only, with some absent. This table holds about 240,000 clones, approximately 86% found once. The receptor was derived from a young woman who had recovered from COVID-19. The sample was peripheral blood. This sequence joins TRBV7-6 and TRBJ2-3; 8 bases line up with TRBD2. CDR3 residues: CASSLAATAGGGHTDTQYF. DNA of the CDR3: TGTGCCAGCAGCTTAGCCGCCACGGCCGGCGGGGGGCACACAGATACGCAGTATTTT.